This T cell receptor beta chain was profiled in a study of shared clonotypes between healthy human individuals. Study-level points and caveats: Across a handful of donors, naive CD4 shared roughly 5.2%, naive CD8 over 3%, memory CD4 less than 2.5%, memory CD8 about 0.4%. Generation of non-shared clonotypes was less probable than generation of clonotypes shared by all four donors.

The length of the CDR3 is 11 residues. Germline CDR1 is SQVTM and CDR2 is ANQGSEA. Data came from immunoSEQ multiplex PCR; TCRdb stores just in-frame clones and leaves some out. The table lists 2 million to 2.5 million clones, approximately 94% of them singletons. Cells designated naive CD8 were CD45RO-negative and were positively selected for CCR7, with terminally differentiated effector memory CD45RA+ cells excluded. Remarks on this clone: Its cognate antigen is unknown.

Material for sequencing was naive CD8+ T cells from PBMCs. This chain connects TRBV29-1 to TRBJ2-5; D gene unclear. The DNA end favors TRBJ2-7, so the J call may be wrong. The receptor's source is a man aged 18 to 30 in good health. Some clones in this sample may be carry-over from other donors' samples. Here the CDR3 DNA reads TGCAGCGCCCGACGAGCCTACGAGCAGTACTTC. Protein: CSARRAYEQYF.